These T cell receptor beta chains were read from a single sample in a study of T cells in Graves' hyperthyroidism and ophthalmopathy. TCRdb re-analysed the multiplex PCR reads in MiXCR, keeping a single row per CDR3 protein. The sample contains about 690,000 distinct CDR3 sequences, approximately 15% of which appear only once. Specimen: blood. All receptors come from a man aged 50 to 60 with Graves' hyperthyroidism. Each CDR3 is given with its conserved first and last residue. The order of the fields is J gene, clone size, D gene, V gene, CDR3 protein, CDR3 DNA. The D gene is left open where the match is weak. Some rows have no size entry. The others give once, few or many, or a class for an expanded clone.

>TRBJ1-6|many|.|TRBV5-1
CASSLQEDSPLHF
TGCGCCAGCAGCTTGCAGGAGGACTCACCCCTCCACTTT
>TRBJ2-5|few|TRBD2|TRBV6-1
CASSHGTRKETQYF
TGTGCCAGCAGCCACGGGACTAGAAAAGAGACCCAGTACTTC
>TRBJ1-4|many|.|TRBV27
CASSPGWNEKLFF
TGTGCCAGCAGCCCGGGATGGAATGAAAAACTGTTTTTT
>TRBJ2-5|many|.|TRBV13
CASSFRLLSSEETQYF
TGTGCCAGCAGCTTCCGACTCCTCTCCTCGGAAGAGACCCAGTACTTC
>TRBJ2-3|.|.|TRBV9
CASSVASSSTDTQYF
TGTGCCAGCAGCGTAGCTAGTTCAAGCACAGATACGCAGTATTTT
>TRBJ1-1|.|.|TRBV27
CASSLSYPRGTEAFF
TGTGCCAGCAGTTTATCGTACCCTCGGGGCACTGAAGCTTTCTTT
>TRBJ2-1|.|TRBD2|TRBV7-6
CASSSELAGGYNEQFF
TGTGCCAGCAGCTCTGAACTAGCGGGAGGGTACAATGAGCAGTTCTTC
>TRBJ2-5|many|.|TRBV18
CASSPTVDQETQYF
TGTGCCAGCTCACCAACGGTGGACCAAGAGACCCAGTACTTC
>TRBJ2-1|few|TRBD2|TRBV10-1
CASSEGLAGAAQFF
TGCGCCAGCAGTGAGGGACTAGCGGGAGCCGCGCAGTTCTTC
>TRBJ2-5|few|.|TRBV18
CASSPGLTITRDF
TGTGCCAGCTCACCTGGACTGACTATTACAAGGGACTTC
>TRBJ1-1|many|TRBD1|TRBV11-2
CASSHLQGKDTEAFF
TGTGCCAGCAGCCACTTACAGGGGAAGGACACTGAAGCTTTCTTT